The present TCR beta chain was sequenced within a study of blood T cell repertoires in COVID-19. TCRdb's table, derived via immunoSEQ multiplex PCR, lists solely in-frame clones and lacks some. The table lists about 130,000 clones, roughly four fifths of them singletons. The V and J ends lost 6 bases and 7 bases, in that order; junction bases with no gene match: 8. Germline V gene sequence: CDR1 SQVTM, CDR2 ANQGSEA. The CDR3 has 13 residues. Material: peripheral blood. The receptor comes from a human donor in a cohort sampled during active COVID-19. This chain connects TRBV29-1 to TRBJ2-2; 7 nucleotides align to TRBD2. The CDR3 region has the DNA TGCAGCGTCCACCGGGGGAGGGGCGGGGAGCTGTTTTTT. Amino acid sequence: CSVHRGRGGELFF.